The source of this TCR beta chain is a study of blood T cell repertoires in COVID-19. Data came from immunoSEQ multiplex PCR; TCRdb stores just in-frame clones and leaves some out. Counted here are some 230,000 clones, 75% to 90% occurring once; the ten biggest clones make up 2.2%. The CDR3 is 14 amino acids. V lost 3 bases, J lost 6 bases, and 5 bases stayed unmatched. The V gene's germline CDR1 is SGHNT and CDR2 YENEEA. The clonotype comes from a man aged 30 to 45 who had recovered from COVID-19. V and J are TRBV11-3 and TRBJ1-2; 9 nucleotides line up with TRBD1. What was sequenced was peripheral blood. The CDR3 coding sequence is TGTGCCAGCAGCTTGGGACAGGGATCTGATGGCTACACCTTC. Translated: CASSLGQGSDGYTF.